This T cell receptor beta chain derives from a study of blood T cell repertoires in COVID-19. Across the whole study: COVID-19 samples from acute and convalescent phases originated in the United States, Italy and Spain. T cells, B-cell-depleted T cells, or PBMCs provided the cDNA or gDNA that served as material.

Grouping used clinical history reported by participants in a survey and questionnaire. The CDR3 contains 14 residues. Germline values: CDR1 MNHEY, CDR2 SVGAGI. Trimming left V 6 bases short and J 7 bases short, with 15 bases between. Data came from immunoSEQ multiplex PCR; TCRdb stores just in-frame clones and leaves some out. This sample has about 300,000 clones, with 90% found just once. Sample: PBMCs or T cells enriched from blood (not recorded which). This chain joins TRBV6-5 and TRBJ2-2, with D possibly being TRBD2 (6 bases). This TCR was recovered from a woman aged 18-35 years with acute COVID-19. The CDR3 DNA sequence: TGTGCCAGCAGGAAGACAGCCGGGGGCGGGGAGCTGTTTTTT. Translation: CASRKTAGGGELFF.